This T cell receptor (beta chain) was identified during a study of OX40 agonist ivuxolimab in advanced cancers. About the research overall: Patients were dosed intravenously with ivuxolimab at 0.01 to 10 mg/kg every 2 weeks. Of the participants, approximately 44% had some prior anti-PD-1, anti-PD-L1 or anti-CTLA-4 therapy, which was allowed. Study-level findings and limits: Normalized T-cell clonal expansion was also low in a subset of nonresponders. The average count of expanded clones was higher among CD8+ T cells than among CD4+.

TCRdb's table, derived via immunoSEQ multiplex PCR, lists solely in-frame clones and lacks some. The profile covers under 100,000 clones, with roughly 92% appearing a single time and 0.55% to 0.65% taken by the ten largest. As regards this clone: Antigen: not known.

V was clipped by 4 bases and J by 5 bases; unmatched bases: 4. The CDR3 is made up of 13 amino acids. The germline V gene has CDR1 SGDLS and CDR2 YYNGEE. This receptor was obtained from an adult with an advanced solid tumor such as melanoma, head and neck, liver or kidney cancer. The sequences come from CD4+ or CD8+ T cells sorted from blood, collected in a trial of the OX40 agonist ivuxolimab. The chain employs TRBV9 and TRBJ2-5; TRBD1 aligns across 8 bases. The CDR3 here is CASSPRQGETQYF. In DNA, the CDR3 is TGTGCCAGCAGCCCTAGACAGGGGGAGACCCAGTACTTC.